The clone carrying this T cell receptor beta chain was counted a single time. Its specificity is not known. The data were obtained in a study of tumor and adjacent non-tumor tissue in lung cancer. Overall study findings and caveats: Significantly higher TCR diversity was found in tumor than normal lung.

V was cut by 7 bases and J by 7 bases, with 10 bases left in between. Germline values: CDR1 MNHEY, CDR2 SVGEGT. This CDR3 contains 11 residues. This sample's RNA came from whole unsorted tissue. This non-tumor lung sample came from over 3 cm beyond the tumor edge. TCRbeta libraries were built with three rounds of nested PCR, modified from ARM-PCR. Via MiXCR, TCRdb re-called the multiplex PCR reads, giving one row per CDR3 protein. The sample carries 70,000 to 95,000 distinct CDR3 sequences, just over 75% recorded once. This chain joins TRBV6-2 or TRBV6-3 and TRBJ1-2; no reliable D call. The material sequenced was distant non-tumor lung tissue. The TCR sequence derives from a man aged 65 to 79 with non-small cell lung cancer. This CDR3 reads CASNLSCGYTF. As DNA, the CDR3 is TGTGCCAGCAATCTCTCATGTGGCTACACCTTC.